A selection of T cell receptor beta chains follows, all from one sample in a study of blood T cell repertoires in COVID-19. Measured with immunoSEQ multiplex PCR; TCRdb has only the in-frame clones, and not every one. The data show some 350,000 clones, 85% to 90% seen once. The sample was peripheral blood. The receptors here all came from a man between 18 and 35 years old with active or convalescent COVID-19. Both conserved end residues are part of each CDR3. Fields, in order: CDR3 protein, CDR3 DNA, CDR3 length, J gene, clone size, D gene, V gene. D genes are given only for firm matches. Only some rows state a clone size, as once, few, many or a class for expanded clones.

CASSTGATEAFF,TGTGCCAGCAGCACAGGGGCCACTGAAGCTTTCTTT,12,TRBJ1-1,.,TRBD1,TRBV9
CASSRRVAKNIQYF,TGTGCCAGCAGTAGACGGGTAGCCAAAAACATTCAGTACTTC,14,TRBJ2-4,.,.,TRBV28
CASILLGHTDTQYF,TGTGCCAGCATCCTCTTAGGACACACAGATACGCAGTATTTT,14,TRBJ2-3,.,.,TRBV11-3
CASSPDPLAGLVGNEQFF,TGTGCCAGCTCACCGGATCCCCTAGCGGGCCTAGTCGGGAATGAGCAGTTCTTC,18,TRBJ2-1,.,TRBD2,TRBV18
CASSILAKADTQYF,TGTGCCAGTAGTATTTTAGCGAAGGCAGATACGCAGTATTTT,14,TRBJ2-3,.,.,TRBV19
CASRLRWVGGNSPLHF,TGTGCCAGCAGATTAAGGTGGGTCGGAGGTAATTCACCCCTCCACTTT,16,TRBJ1-6,.,.,TRBV7-6
CASSELYSNQPQHF,TGTGCCAGCAGTGAACTATATAGCAATCAGCCCCAGCATTTT,14,TRBJ1-5,.,.,TRBV6-1
CASSIPGTGANGYTF,TGTGCCAGCAGTATCCCTGGGACAGGTGCAAATGGCTACACCTTC,15,TRBJ1-2,few,TRBD1,TRBV27
CASSEAFRAFF,TGTGCCAGCAGTGAAGCTTTTCGAGCTTTCTTT,11,TRBJ1-1,once,.,TRBV6-1
CSTRQGEVEQYF,TGCAGCACCCGACAGGGAGAGGTCGAGCAGTACTTC,12,TRBJ2-7,.,TRBD1,TRBV29-1
CASSQGGDRSYEQYF,TGTGCCAGCAGCCAAGGAGGGGACAGGTCCTACGAGCAGTACTTC,15,TRBJ2-7,.,TRBD1,TRBV25-1